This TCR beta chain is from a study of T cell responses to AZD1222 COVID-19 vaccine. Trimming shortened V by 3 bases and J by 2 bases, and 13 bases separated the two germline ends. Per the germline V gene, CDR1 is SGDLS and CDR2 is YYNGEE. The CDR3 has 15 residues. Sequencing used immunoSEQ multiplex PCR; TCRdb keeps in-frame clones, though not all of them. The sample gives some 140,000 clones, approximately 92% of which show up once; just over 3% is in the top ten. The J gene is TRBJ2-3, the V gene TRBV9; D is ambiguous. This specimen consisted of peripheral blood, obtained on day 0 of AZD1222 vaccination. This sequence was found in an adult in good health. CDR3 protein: CASSATPQNTDTQYF. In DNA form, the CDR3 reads TGTGCCAGCAGCGCCACCCCTCAAAACACAGATACGCAGTATTTT.